What follows are 22 T cell receptor beta chains derived from one specimen sequenced in a study of HIV-infected patients and healthy controls. MiXCR was run by TCRdb on the 5' RACE reads, yielding one entry per CDR3 protein. The sample holds about 64,000 distinct CDR3 sequences, 15% to 20% seen once. The material sequenced was CD4+ T cells from blood. The receptors were gathered from a human donor in good health.

This clonotype was picked up many times. The chain is built from TRBV6-1 and TRBJ2-1; 7 bases fit TRBD1. Germline values: CDR1 MNHNS, CDR2 SASEGT. The CDR3 spans 18 residues. With V trimmed by 1 base and J by 7 bases, 16 bases remained unmatched. CDR3 DNA: TGTGCCAGCAGTGAAGATGAGACACAGGGGTTGAAGATAAATGAGCAGTTCTTC. It yields the protein CASSEDETQGLKINEQFF.

There are many counts of this clonotype. This chain joins TRBV20-1 and TRBJ1-5, with 7 bases that match TRBD1. Trimming at V came to 2 bases and at J to 5 bases, leaving 12 bases not matched to a gene. The CDR3 extends over 16 amino acids. Germline lookup yields CDR1 DFQATT and CDR2 SNEGSKA (reference sequence). CDR3 region: CSARPMTTGADQPQHF. CDR3 coding DNA: TGCAGTGCTAGACCGATGACAACAGGGGCGGATCAGCCCCAGCATTTT.

Points on this clonotype: With a much larger clone just one base away, this may be a read error. CDR3: CASRRGPSVIEKLFF. The CDR3 region has the DNA TGTGCCAGCAGACGAGGGCCGTCTGTCATTGAAAAACTGTTTTTT. The gene calls are TRBV6-5 and TRBJ1-4, with D unresolved. The V end lost 6 bases, the J end lost 7 bases, and 18 bases lay between the germline ends. The V gene's germline CDR1 is MNHEY and CDR2 SVGAGI. The CDR3 extends over 15 amino acids.

J is TRBJ1-1 and V is TRBV7-2; D is unresolved. CDR3 length: 17 residues. V shed 1 base and J shed 2 bases, with 17 bases lying between them. The germline gives CDR1 SGHTA, CDR2 FQGNSA. CDR3 in amino acids: CASSLGRVPVHNTEAFF. CDR3 sequence (DNA): TGTGCCAGCAGCTTAGGAAGGGTTCCCGTACACAACACTGAAGCTTTCTTT. The full variable domain, with the rest looked up from reference TRBV7-2 and TRBJ1-1, is GAGVSQSPSNKVTEKGKDVELRCDPISGHTALYWYRQSLGQGLEFLIYFQGNSAPDKSGLPSDRFSAERTGGSVSTLTIQRTQQEDSAVYLCASSLGRVPVHNTEAFFGQGTRLTVV.

There are many counts of this clonotype. This chain links TRBV20-1 with TRBJ2-2; a weak D match, TRBD2 (6 bases). Per germline, CDR1 DFQATT and CDR2 SNEGSKA (reference sequence). V was pared by 0 bases and J by 4 bases, with 18 bases between. The CDR3 contains 17 residues. CDR3 DNA: TGCAGTGCTAGAGATCGGCTAGCGAGGGGAGGCACCGGGGAGCTGTTTTTT. It translates to CSARDRLARGGTGELFF.

This chain links TRBV10-3 with TRBJ1-1, with 8 positions matching TRBD1. J gave up 5 bases and V 4 bases, and 9 bases lay outside the gene matches. The CDR3 is 15 residues long. The germline V gene encodes CDR1 ENHRY and CDR2 SYGVKD. DNA for the CDR3: TGTGCCATCAGTGCCCCGGACAGGGAGCGGACTGAAGCTTTCTTT. This encodes CAISAPDRERTEAFF.

The genes are TRBV19 and TRBJ2-1; TRBD2 matches 10 bases. CDR3 length: 17 amino acids. Trimming at V came to 3 bases and at J to 2 bases, leaving 7 bases not matched to a gene. The germline gives CDR1 LNHDA, CDR2 SQIVND (reference sequence). Here the CDR3 reads CASSMVLAGATYNEQFF. The DNA of the CDR3 is TGTGCCAGTAGTATGGTCCTAGCGGGAGCCACCTACAATGAGCAGTTCTTC. The entire variable domain, with the rest obtained from reference TRBV19 and TRBJ2-1, is as follows: DGGITQSPKYLFRKEGQNVTLSCEQNLNHDAMYWYRQDPGQGLRLIYYSQIVNDFQKGDIAEGYSVSREKKESFPLTVTSAQKNPTAFYLCASSMVLAGATYNEQFFGPGTRLTVL.

This clonotype has more than one count but fewer than ten. The rearrangement uses TRBV30 and TRBJ2-2; unclear D gene. This CDR3 comprises 14 residues. Germline V gives CDR1 GTSNPN, CDR2 SVGIG (reference sequence). V lost 1 base and J 4 bases, leaving 10 bases between the germline ends. Here the CDR3 reads CAWSGGGGTGELFF. The CDR3 DNA is TGTGCCTGGAGTGGGGGTGGCGGCACCGGGGAGCTGTTTTTT.

This clonotype has a count of ten or more. The chain is built from TRBV27 and TRBJ2-6; D possibly corresponds to TRBD2 (6 bases). Germline V gene lookup returns CDR1 MNHEY and CDR2 SMNVEV (reference sequence). CDR3 size: 16 residues. V lost 4 bases and J 0 bases, leaving 10 bases between the germline ends. The CDR3: CASSSSGGSGANVLTF. The CDR3 DNA reads TGTGCCAGCAGTTCGTCCGGGGGCTCTGGGGCCAACGTCCTGACTTTC.

This clonotype was recorded many times. The CDR3 loop is CASSRGGTSSGANVLTF. The CDR3 nucleotides are TGTGCCAGCAGCCGCGGAGGGACCAGCTCTGGGGCCAACGTCCTGACTTTC. The genes are TRBV7-2 and TRBJ2-6; the D gene is possibly TRBD2 (6 bases). CDR1 is SGHTA, CDR2 FQGNSA, per germline. V was cut by 5 bases and J by 0 bases, with 14 bases left in between. This CDR3 comprises 17 residues.

This clonotype has only a few counts. CDR3 coding DNA: TGCAGCGTTGAATTGCGGGAGGGCACAGAGACCCAGTACTTC. Translation gives CSVELREGTETQYF. The rearrangement links TRBV29-1 to TRBJ2-5; 9 bases map to TRBD2. CDR1 is SQVTM and CDR2 is ANQGSEA in the germline V gene. The V segment lost 2 bases and the J segment 4 bases; nucleotides outside the gene matches: 5. The CDR3 length is 14 residues. The entire variable domain, with the rest obtained from reference TRBV29-1 and TRBJ2-5, is as follows: SAVISQKPSRDICQRGTSLTIQCQVDSQVTMMFWYRQQPGQSLTLIATANQGSEATYESGFVIDKFPISRPNLTFSTLTVSNMSPEDSSIYLCSVELREGTETQYFGPGTRLLVL.

The chain uses TRBV7-3 and TRBJ1-1, with TRBD1 identical over 8 bases. The CDR3 has 14 amino acids. The V and J ends lost 4 bases and 1 base, in that order; junction bases with no gene match: 2. Germline lookup yields CDR1 SGHTA and CDR2 FQGTGA. CDR3 nucleotide sequence: TGTGCCAGCAGCTCGGACAGGGAGAACACTGAAGCTTTCTTT. Translation gives CASSSDRENTEAFF.

This chain joins TRBV2 and TRBJ1-1, with TRBD1 matching 10 bases. The length of the CDR3 is 17 residues. The V and J ends lost 5 bases and 4 bases, in that order; junction bases with no gene match: 13. The V gene's germline CDR1 is SNHLY and CDR2 FYNNEI. This chain's CDR3 is CASSRRQGASGFTEAFF. Here the CDR3 DNA reads TGTGCCAGCAGTAGACGACAGGGGGCTAGCGGGTTCACTGAAGCTTTCTTT.

This clonotype was observed at least ten times. The chain joins TRBV6-5 to TRBJ1-2; D is unclear. The germline gives CDR1 MNHEY, CDR2 SVGAGI. The V gene lost 4 bases and the J gene lost 3 bases, with 3 bases spanning the gap. This CDR3 comprises 11 residues. The CDR3 is CASSSHYGYTF. The CDR3 coding sequence is TGTGCCAGCAGTTCTCACTATGGCTACACCTTC.

Many counts were recorded for this clonotype. The chain carries TRBV2 and TRBJ2-5; D gene uncertain. V lost 5 bases, J lost 7 bases, and 5 bases lay in between. In germline, CDR1 is SNHLY, CDR2 FYNNEI. This CDR3 contains 10 residues. Here the CDR3 DNA reads TGTGCCAGCAGTAAGGTGACCCAGTACTTC. Its translation: CASSKVTQYF.

This clonotype was seen only a few times. The V gene is TRBV30, the J gene TRBJ1-1; tentatively, D is TRBD1 (6 bases). Germline V gene sequence: CDR1 GTSNPN, CDR2 SVGIG (reference sequence). The CDR3 consists of 15 residues. V gave up 3 bases and J gave up 2 bases, with 16 bases separating them. CDR3 amino acids: CAWRYYMGTNTEAFF. The CDR3 DNA sequence: TGTGCCTGGAGATACTACATGGGGACAAACACTGAAGCTTTCTTT.

The table lists this clonotype with a few counts. The genes are TRBV20-1 and TRBJ1-2; maybe TRBD1 (5 bases). The germline V and J ends were trimmed by 2 bases and 4 bases, with 11 bases remaining between them. The CDR3 is 13 residues long. The germline V gene encodes CDR1 DFQATT and CDR2 SNEGSKA (reference sequence). This CDR3 is CSARSGGSYGYTF. The CDR3 coding sequence is TGCAGTGCTAGATCGGGGGGTAGCTATGGCTACACCTTC.

This chain uses TRBV7-6 with TRBJ2-7, with 10 bases lining up with TRBD2. This CDR3 is built from 13 residues. Germline loops: CDR1 SGHVS, CDR2 FNYEAQ. J gave up 12 bases and V 1 base, and 6 bases lay outside the gene matches. CDR3 in amino acids: CASSLDPSGSSYF. The CDR3 coding sequence is TGTGCCAGCAGCTTAGACCCTAGCGGGAGTTCGTACTTC.

The CDR3 is CASSLGTGGSGANVLTF. The DNA for the CDR3 is TGTGCCAGCAGCTTGGGGACAGGGGGTTCTGGGGCCAACGTCCTGACTTTC. The chain combines TRBV7-9 with TRBJ2-6; 11 positions agree with TRBD1. Germline V gene sequence: CDR1 SEHNR, CDR2 FQNEAQ (reference sequence). This CDR3 is built from 17 residues. Unmatched junction bases numbered 2, after V lost 3 bases and J lost 1 base.

In this sample, this clonotype turned up many times. The rearrangement joins TRBV29-1 to TRBJ2-1; possible D gene TRBD2, 6 bases. V was trimmed by 6 bases and J by 4 bases, leaving 19 bases between them. CDR3 size: 15 residues. In germline, CDR1 is SQVTM, CDR2 ANQGSEA. The CDR3 reads CSVRRDAITYNEQFF. The CDR3 nucleotides read TGCAGCGTCAGGCGGGACGCTATAACTTACAATGAGCAGTTCTTC.

There are a few counts of this clonotype. This chain uses TRBV5-1 with TRBJ2-7; either TRBD1 or TRBD2 may supply D (5 bases each). CDR1 SGHRS and CDR2 YFSETQ come from the germline V gene. The CDR3 totals 14 residues. V lost 0 bases and J lost 2, with 9 bases in between. The CDR3 nucleotides read TGCGCCAGCAGCTTGGGGCAGGGAGCCTACGAGCAGTACTTC. This codes for CASSLGQGAYEQYF.

This clonotype showed up many times. This sequence joins TRBV6-1 and TRBJ1-2, with D maybe TRBD1 (5 bases). The germline V gene encodes CDR1 MNHNS and CDR2 SASEGT. The V end was cut by 4 bases, the J end by 4 bases, with 7 bases between. This CDR3 comprises 12 residues. CDR3 nucleotides: TGTGCCAGCAGTGTCGGGGGCTATGGCTACACCTTC. Its protein is CASSVGGYGYTF.